These 16 T cell receptor beta chains share one sample of origin, sequenced in a study of identical twins. TCRdb independently ran MiXCR on the 5' RACE reads; one entry per CDR3 protein. This sample carries approximately 410,000 distinct CDR3 sequences, less than 20% of them seen once, and the ten largest clones take 9.5% to 15%. Sequenced: naive T cells sorted from blood. The receptors shown here come from a middle-aged man in good health.

The chain recombines TRBV7-2 with TRBJ2-1; 7 bases are a match to TRBD1. The CDR3 length is 16 residues. Germline CDR1 reads SGHTA; CDR2 reads FQGNSA. J was trimmed by 7 bases and V by 5 bases; bases with no gene match: 14. CDR3 coding DNA: TGTGCCAGCAGCGCAGACAGGGCAACCATTGTGAATGAGCAGTTCTTC. It encodes CASSADRATIVNEQFF. Complete variable domain (other parts from reference TRBV7-2 and TRBJ2-1): GAGVSQSPSNKVTEKGKDVELRCDPISGHTALYWYRQSLGQGLEFLIYFQGNSAPDKSGLPSDRFSAERTGGSVSTLTIQRTQQEDSAVYLCASSADRATIVNEQFFGPGTRLTVL.

This clonotype was counted a few times. The chain recombines TRBV28 with TRBJ2-3; D remains unclear. The germline gives CDR1 MDHEN, CDR2 SYDVKM. The CDR3 is 15 residues long. V was cut by 5 bases and J by 1 base, with 13 bases left in between. CDR3 protein: CASSLWGMGTDTQYF. The CDR3 DNA sequence: TGTGCCAGCAGTCTCTGGGGAATGGGCACAGATACGCAGTATTTT.

This clonotype has more than one count but fewer than ten. V usage is TRBV6-1 and J usage is TRBJ2-3; D is unclear. The germline V gene has CDR1 MNHNS and CDR2 SASEGT. V lost 5 bases and J lost 7, with 13 bases in between. The CDR3 totals 13 residues. The CDR3 here is CASSPTGAHTQYF. CDR3 bases: TGTGCCAGCAGTCCCACGGGTGCACATACGCAGTATTTT.

Many counts were recorded for this clonotype. This chain connects TRBV4-2 to TRBJ1-6; D is unresolved. The CDR3 spans 16 residues. Germline V gives CDR1 LGHNA, CDR2 YNFKEQ. V was pared by 0 bases and J by 7 bases, with 13 bases between. The CDR3 bases are TGTGCCAGCAGCCAAGACGCAGGCGGGGTGAATTCACCCCTCCACTTT. Protein sequence: CASSQDAGGVNSPLHF.

The rearrangement joins TRBV4-3 to TRBJ1-2, with 8 bases matching TRBD1. The CDR3 runs to 16 residues. Germline lookup yields CDR1 LGHNA and CDR2 YSLEER. The J segment lost 4 bases and the V segment lost 3 bases, leaving 10 bases of the junction unmatched. CDR3 residues: CASSHDRDRLSYGYTF. In DNA form, the CDR3 reads TGCGCCAGCAGCCATGACCGGGACAGGTTATCCTATGGCTACACCTTC.

The sample holds many counts of this clonotype. The chain links TRBV20-1 to TRBJ2-7; TRBD1 matches 11 bases. Germline V gene lookup returns CDR1 DFQATT and CDR2 SNEGSKA (reference sequence). This CDR3 contains 13 residues. V lost 6 bases, J lost 7 bases, and 8 bases stayed unmatched. The CDR3 DNA reads as TGCAGTGCCACAGGACAGGGGGCTGGAGAGCAGTACTTC. Protein sequence: CSATGQGAGEQYF.

This clonotype was seen more than once but under ten times. The gene calls are TRBV29-1 and TRBJ2-1; 9 bases align to TRBD1. The CDR3 length is 14 residues. Trimming took 1 base from V and 4 from J; bases not matched to a gene: 2. Germline-derived CDR1 and CDR2 are SQVTM and ANQGSEA. The CDR3 region has the DNA TGCAGCGTTGAAGGGGACAGGGTTTACAATGAGCAGTTCTTC. It translates to CSVEGDRVYNEQFF.

This clonotype was found many times. V usage is TRBV4-2 and J usage is TRBJ2-3, with TRBD2 identical over 9 bases. J was trimmed by 5 bases and V by 0 bases; bases with no gene match: 12. The length of the CDR3 is 18 residues. Looked up from germline, CDR1 is LGHNA and CDR2 is YNFKEQ. The CDR3 DNA sequence: TGTGCCAGCAGCCAAGAAGTTAAGGGGCGGGAGGGCCGAGATACGCAGTATTTT. Protein sequence: CASSQEVKGREGRDTQYF.

The chain uses TRBV15 and TRBJ2-7, with D unresolved. Germline-derived CDR1 and CDR2 are LNHNV and YYDKDF (reference sequence). V shed 1 base and J shed 3 bases, with 4 bases lying between them. There are 12 residues in the CDR3. This chain's CDR3 is CATSRASYEQYF. Written as DNA, the CDR3 is TGTGCCACCAGCAGAGCCAGCTACGAGCAGTACTTC.

Ten or more counts support this clonotype. The chain has TRBV28 and TRBJ2-2; either TRBD1 or TRBD2 may fit D (6 bases each). Germline assignment: CDR1 MDHEN and CDR2 SYDVKM. The CDR3 spans 16 residues. Trimming cost V 2 bases and J 0 bases, with 10 bases left between them. This CDR3 is CASSLTGGTNTGELFF. In DNA, the CDR3 is TGTGCCAGCAGTTTAACCGGGGGCACGAACACCGGGGAGCTGTTTTTT.

This clonotype showed up just a few times. A single base separates this from a much larger clone, so it may be a read error. V usage is TRBV3-1 and J usage is TRBJ2-7; possibly TRBD1 for D (6 bases). Germline CDR1 is LGHDT and CDR2 is YNNKEL (reference sequence). The CDR3 totals 11 residues. V dropped 4 bases and J dropped 7 bases, with 8 bases sitting between them. The CDR3: CASSLGTEQYF. The CDR3 DNA is TGTGCCAGCAGCCTTGGGACAGAGCAGTACTTC.

The V gene is TRBV14, the J gene TRBJ2-5; D gene ambiguous. Trimming left V 0 bases short and J 7 bases short, with 15 bases between. The CDR3 spans 15 residues. CDR1 is SGHDN and CDR2 is FVKESK in the germline V gene. The CDR3 DNA reads TGTGCCAGCAGCCAAGAACCCCCCTCGGCGCGGACCCAGTACTTC. Translated, it gives CASSQEPPSARTQYF. The whole variable domain, filled in from reference TRBV14 and TRBJ2-5, reads EAGVTQFPSHSVIEKGQTVTLRCDPISGHDNLYWYRRVMGKEIKFLLHFVKESKQDESGMPNNRFLAERTGGTYSTLKVQPAELEDSGVYFCASSQEPPSARTQYFGPGTRLLVL.

This clonotype has just a few counts. V is TRBV20-1 and J is TRBJ2-2, with 9 positions matching TRBD2. Germline assignment: CDR1 DFQATT and CDR2 SNEGSKA (reference sequence). This CDR3 comprises 16 residues. With V trimmed by 0 bases and J by 5 bases, 7 bases remained unmatched. In DNA form, the CDR3 reads TGCAGTGCTAGAGATCCCGGGACTAGCTTTACCGGGGAGCTGTTTTTT. Translation gives CSARDPGTSFTGELFF.

This clonotype was seen repeatedly, ten times or more. The chain uses TRBV10-3 and TRBJ2-1; D is ambiguous. Germline values: CDR1 ENHRY, CDR2 SYGVKD. The CDR3 contains 14 residues. V was pared by 10 bases and J by 9 bases, with 22 bases between. The CDR3 nucleotides read TGTGCCACCCAAGATCCACCGTCTCGTCGTGAGCAGTTCTTC. Protein product: CATQDPPSRREQFF.

The V gene is TRBV20-1, the J gene TRBJ2-7; 8 positions agree with TRBD2. This CDR3 spans 16 amino acids. In germline, CDR1 is DFQATT, CDR2 SNEGSKA (reference sequence). With 3 bases clipped from V and 0 bases from J, the junction kept 10 bases outside the gene matches. Here the CDR3 reads CSASPPGGGSSYEQYF. CDR3 nucleotides: TGCAGTGCTAGTCCCCCCGGGGGGGGGAGCTCCTACGAGCAGTACTTC.

This clonotype was seen more than once but under ten times. CDR3 loop: CASSTPGLAGGSTDTQYF. The CDR3 region has the DNA TGTGCCAGCAGCACGCCGGGACTAGCGGGGGGAAGCACAGATACGCAGTATTTT. The chain uses TRBV5-5 and TRBJ2-3; 15 nucleotides align to TRBD2. The ends lost 4 bases at V and 0 bases at J; junction bases unmatched: 6. Germline CDR1 reads SGHKS; CDR2 reads YYEKEE (reference sequence). This CDR3 is 18 amino acids long.